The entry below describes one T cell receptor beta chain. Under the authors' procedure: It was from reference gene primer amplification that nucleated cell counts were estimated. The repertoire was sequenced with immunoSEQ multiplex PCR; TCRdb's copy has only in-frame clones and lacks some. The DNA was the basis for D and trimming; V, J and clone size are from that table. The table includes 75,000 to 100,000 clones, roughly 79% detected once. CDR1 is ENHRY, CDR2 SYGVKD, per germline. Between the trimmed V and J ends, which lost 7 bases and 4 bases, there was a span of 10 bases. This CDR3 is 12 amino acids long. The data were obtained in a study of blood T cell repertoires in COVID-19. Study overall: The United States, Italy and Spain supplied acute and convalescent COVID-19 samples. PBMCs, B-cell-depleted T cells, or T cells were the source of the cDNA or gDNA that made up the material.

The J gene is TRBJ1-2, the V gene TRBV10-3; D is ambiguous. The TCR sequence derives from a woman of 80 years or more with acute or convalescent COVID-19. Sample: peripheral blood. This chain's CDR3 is CAITRPGYGYTF. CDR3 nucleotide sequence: TGTGCCATCACCCGACCAGGCTATGGCTACACCTTC.